This TCR beta chain stems from a study of cytomegalovirus exposure and HLA in healthy donors. The CDR3 runs 14 residues. Germline CDR1 reads SQVTM; CDR2 reads ANQGSEA. V lost 4 bases and J 4 bases, leaving 13 bases between the germline ends. This clone has at least ten counts. Its antigen is as yet unknown. Overall study results and limits: Altogether, 150 to 200 TCR beta chains were recorded as cytomegalovirus-associated.

Libraries were prepared by immunoSEQ multiplex PCR; TCRdb keeps only in-frame clonotypes and omits some of them. The sample records about 220,000 clones, approximately 83% being singletons. The sequence was obtained from a young woman in good health and CMV-seropositive. The sample comprised PBMCs. The chain carries TRBV29-1 and TRBJ2-2; the D gene could be TRBD1 or TRBD2 (5 bases each). The CDR3 loop is CSVVPGTSTGELFF. Written as DNA, the CDR3 is TGCAGCGTTGTCCCCGGGACGAGCACCGGGGAGCTGTTTTTT.